This T cell receptor (beta chain) derives from a study of blood T cell repertoires in COVID-19. Original methodology: Reference gene primer amplification gave nucleated cell count estimates. Using immunoSEQ multiplex PCR, the repertoire was profiled, and TCRdb retains in-frame clones only, with some absent. V, J and clone size derive from that table, while D and trimming were established from the DNA sequence. The sample consists of about 50,000 clones, 88% of them appearing once. CDR1 is SGHDT, CDR2 YYEEEE, per germline. J lost 6 bases, V lost 4 bases, and 9 bases had no gene match. This CDR3 has 16 amino acids.

The source material was peripheral blood. This sequence joins TRBV5-6 and TRBJ1-6; TRBD1 agrees at 8 bases. This clonotype originated in a man aged 50-59 years with active COVID-19. DNA of the CDR3: TGTGCCAGCAGCCCCGGGACAGGCGCCACTAATTCACCCCTCCACTTT. Protein sequence: CASSPGTGATNSPLHF.